This T cell receptor beta chain appears in the sequencing data of a study of response to subunit inactivated influenza vaccine. Whole-study results and caveats: Authors suggested that a seasonal influenza vaccination recruits few new T cells each time.

V lost 2 bases and J lost 4; bases outside the gene matches: 8. The CDR3 length is 16 residues. In germline, CDR1 is SGHRS, CDR2 YFSETQ. TCRdb analysed the RT-PCR reads with MiXCR anew, one entry per CDR3 protein. The sample carries some 640,000 distinct CDR3 sequences, around 14% recorded once. This clonotype has at least ten counts. Its antigen is undetermined. This TCR derives from a man aged 50-60 years who received an inactivated influenza vaccine. This sample comprised PBMCs from blood, obtained roughly 2 weeks before vaccination. The chain joins TRBV5-1 to TRBJ2-1; 8 bases align to TRBD2. The CDR3 loop is CASSFAAGEWYNEQFF. CDR3 DNA: TGCGCCAGCAGCTTTGCAGCGGGAGAGTGGTACAATGAGCAGTTCTTC.